This T cell receptor beta chain was documented in a study of molecular identifiers for immune sequencing clone quantification. The study's findings and limits: Clones exceeding 20 RNA copies carried over 97% of effector molecules but under 1% of naive-cell molecules. Spiked-in Jurkat TCR RNA corresponding to one cell was reported as detectable against 1 million or so naive cells.

Looked up from germline, CDR1 is MGHRA and CDR2 is YSYEKL. The CDR3 extends over 16 amino acids. V gave up 0 bases and J gave up 2 bases, with 11 bases separating them. Based on a CD8+CD4-CCR7+CD45RA+ profile, naive CD8 T cells were sorted. Listed TCR primers and previously described methods were used for bulk TCR libraries. TCRdb re-called the PCR reads through MiXCR, storing one row per CDR3 protein. The sample shows under 800,000 distinct CDR3 sequences, 25% of them seen only once. This clonotype was counted many times. Its antigen is undetermined. Sequenced sample: naive CD8+ T cells from blood, with Jurkat cell RNA spiked in. As for subset: FACS-sorted CD8+CD4-CCR7+CD45RA+ naive T cells. V is TRBV4-1 and J is TRBJ1-3, with D maybe TRBD1 (5 bases). The source is a human donor in good health. Some libraries in this study had Jurkat cell RNA spiked in. The CDR3 region has the DNA TGCGCCAGCAGCCAAGAGATCCCCAGGGCTGGAAACACCATATATTTT. It is translated as CASSQEIPRAGNTIYF.